Each of the 9 T cell receptor beta chains below was sequenced from the same sample in a study of blood T cell repertoires in COVID-19. Here immunoSEQ multiplex PCR was the method, and the copy in TCRdb shows in-frame clones only, minus some. The data hold 150,000 to 200,000 clones, with around 80% observed a single time. Sequencing was done on a sample of PBMCs or T cells enriched from blood (not recorded which). Receptors were obtained from a man over 45 who had recovered from COVID-19.

This chain uses TRBV18 with TRBJ2-1, with 10 positions matching TRBD2. Germline values: CDR1 KGHSH, CDR2 LQKENI. This CDR3 is built from 16 residues. With 2 bases clipped from V and 6 bases from J, the junction kept 7 bases outside the gene matches. CDR3 loop: CASSPFYLAGANEQFF. The CDR3 nucleotides are TGTGCCAGCTCACCATTTTATCTAGCGGGGGCCAATGAGCAGTTCTTC.

The J gene is TRBJ2-1, the V gene TRBV7-9, with 8 bases lining up with TRBD2. Trimming took 2 bases from V and 0 from J; bases not matched to a gene: 0. Germline CDR1 and CDR2: SEHNR and FQNEAQ (reference sequence). The CDR3 is 15 residues long. The CDR3 region has the DNA TGTGCCAGCAGCTTAAGCGGGAGCTCCTACAATGAGCAGTTCTTC. This encodes CASSLSGSSYNEQFF.

This CDR3 reads CASSHGTGARGNYGYTF. The DNA for the CDR3 is TGTGCCAGCAGTCATGGGACAGGGGCCAGGGGGAACTATGGCTACACCTTC. The chain is built from TRBV28 and TRBJ1-2; 10 nucleotides line up with TRBD1. This CDR3 has 17 residues. Trimming took 5 bases from V and 2 from J; bases not matched to a gene: 11. Germline loops: CDR1 MDHEN, CDR2 SYDVKM.

The rearrangement links TRBV7-2 to TRBJ1-5; the match to TRBD1 covers 8 bases. V shed 1 base and J 6 bases; nucleotides not matched to a gene: 8. CDR1 SGHTA and CDR2 FQGNSA come from the germline V gene. The CDR3 length is 16 residues. The CDR3 loop reads CASSLGGSRGLQPQHF. CDR3 in DNA: TGTGCCAGCAGCTTAGGAGGGTCCAGGGGGCTTCAGCCCCAGCATTTT.

This chain connects TRBV3-1 (or the pseudogene TRBV3-2) to TRBJ1-2; D perhaps matches TRBD1 (5 bases). Germline values: CDR1 LGHDT, CDR2 YNNKEL (reference sequence). The CDR3 runs 14 residues. Trimming pared 0 bases from V and 6 bases from J, leaving 11 bases between. Here the CDR3 DNA reads TGTGCCAGCAGCCAAGATCTGGTCAGGGATGGCTACACCTTC. It yields the protein CASSQDLVRDGYTF.

The chain carries TRBV3-1 (or the pseudogene TRBV3-2) and TRBJ1-2, with 7 bases lining up with TRBD1. The V gene's germline CDR1 is LGHDT and CDR2 YNNKEL (reference sequence). The CDR3 loop spans 17 amino acids. After removal of 3 bases from V and 2 bases from J, the junction contained 12 bases not matched to a gene. CDR3 amino acids: CASSQSTGTATNYGYTF. In DNA, the CDR3 is TGTGCCAGCAGCCAGTCTACCGGGACAGCGACGAACTATGGCTACACCTTC.

This clone was picked up a small number of times. The rearrangement uses TRBV3-1 (or the pseudogene TRBV3-2) and TRBJ2-6; 12 bases match TRBD2. The V segment lost 5 bases and the J segment 0 bases; nucleotides outside the gene matches: 5. This CDR3 spans 18 amino acids. Germline CDR1 is LGHDT and CDR2 is YNNKEL (reference sequence). In DNA, the CDR3 is TGTGCCAGCAGCGACTCACTAGCGGGGGGCTCTGGGGCCAACGTCCTGACTTTC. Its protein product is CASSDSLAGGSGANVLTF.

The rearrangement uses TRBV19 and TRBJ2-7; D is perhaps TRBD1 (6 bases). The CDR3 extends over 15 amino acids. Trimming pared 10 bases from V and 0 bases from J, leaving 19 bases between. Germline V gives CDR1 LNHDA, CDR2 SQIVND (reference sequence). CDR3 protein: CATQSRGGLSYEQYF. In DNA form, the CDR3 reads TGTGCCACCCAGTCCAGGGGTGGTCTCTCCTACGAGCAGTACTTC.

This clone has only a few counts. The CDR3 sequence is CASSELQGMNTEAFF. DNA for the CDR3: TGTGCCAGCAGTGAACTCCAGGGTATGAACACTGAAGCTTTCTTT. The chain has TRBV6-1 and TRBJ1-1, with D possibly TRBD1 on 5 matching bases. The germline V gene has CDR1 MNHNS and CDR2 SASEGT. V dropped 2 bases and J dropped 0 bases, with 10 bases sitting between them. This CDR3 has 15 residues.